This T cell receptor (beta chain) was documented in a study of OX40 agonist ivuxolimab in advanced cancers. Across the study: Patients received ivuxolimab, an intravenous treatment, every 2 weeks at 0.01 to 10 mg/kg. It was permissible to have had prior anti-PD-1, anti-PD-L1 or anti-CTLA-4 therapy, and around 41% had some. General study points: Average numbers of expanded clones were greater in CD8+ T cells than in CD4+. At 0.1 to 3.0 mg/kg and by week 6, CD4+ and CD8+ T cells in the blood had expanded clonally.

With regard to this clone: Antigen: not known.

Germline values: CDR1 LNHDA, CDR2 SQIVND (reference sequence). CDR3 length: 17 residues. Trimming stripped 3 bases from V and 5 bases from J, with 20 bases between. TCRdb's copy holds only in-frame clones and misses some; the assay was immunoSEQ multiplex PCR. The table lists 70,000 or so clones, about 80% of them singletons. This sequence was found in an adult with an advanced solid tumor such as melanoma, head and neck, liver or kidney cancer. Specimen: CD4+ or CD8+ T cells sorted from blood, collected in a trial of the OX40 agonist ivuxolimab. The V and J genes are TRBV19 and TRBJ1-5; a possible D gene is TRBD1 (5 bases). In nucleotides, the CDR3 is TGTGCCAGTAGTATTGGGGGAGCCGAGGCGGCGGATCAGCCCCAGCATTTT. Protein: CASSIGGAEAADQPQHF. Looking up the rest from reference TRBV19 and TRBJ1-5 gives the full variable domain: DGGITQSPKYLFRKEGQNVTLSCEQNLNHDAMYWYRQDPGQGLRLIYYSQIVNDFQKGDIAEGYSVSREKKESFPLTVTSAQKNPTAFYLCASSIGGAEAADQPQHFGDGTRLSIL.